This T cell receptor (beta chain) was identified during a study of blood T cell repertoires in COVID-19. Study background: Italy, Spain and the United States were the sources of the convalescent and acute COVID-19 samples.

Germline V gene data show CDR1 as MNHEY and CDR2 as SVGAGI. CDR3 length: 15 amino acids. V was trimmed by 0 bases and J by 2 bases, leaving 11 bases between them. Source study methods: How many nucleated cells were present was estimated from reference gene primer amplification. Assay: immunoSEQ multiplex PCR; the TCRdb copy retains only in-frame clones and omits some. From that table come the V and J calls and clone size; the DNA was used to work out D and trimming. The sample records about 68,000 clones, roughly 87% being singletons. This clone was seen only a few times. The TCR comes from a man aged 50-60 years with active COVID-19. The V call is TRBV6-5, the J call TRBJ2-7; D is unresolved. The sample taken for sequencing was peripheral blood. CDR3 amino acids: CASSYSIVAAYEQYF. The CDR3, as DNA: TGTGCCAGCAGTTACTCGATCGTAGCTGCCTACGAGCAGTACTTC.